Each of the 29 T cell receptor beta chains below was sequenced from the same sample in a study of response to subunit inactivated influenza vaccine. In TCRdb, the RT-PCR reads were re-called with MiXCR into one record per CDR3 protein. The table has approximately 500,000 distinct CDR3 sequences, roughly 13% seen once. The input for sequencing was PBMCs from blood, taken roughly 45 days after vaccination. All receptors come from a man aged 50 or older who received an inactivated influenza vaccine.

There are a few counts of this clonotype. V and J are TRBV4-1 and TRBJ2-3, with TRBD1 identical over 7 bases. The CDR3 runs to 16 residues. The V and J ends lost 8 bases and 2 bases, in that order; junction bases with no gene match: 13. Germline V gene data show CDR1 as MGHRA and CDR2 as YSYEKL. CDR3: CASALGGPPSTDTQYF. The CDR3 nucleotides read TGCGCCAGCGCCCTAGGGGGCCCTCCTTCCACAGATACGCAGTATTTT.

This clonotype has a handful of counts. The chain combines TRBV5-1 with TRBJ2-3, with 12 nucleotides matching TRBD2. J was trimmed by 7 bases and V by 4 bases; bases with no gene match: 4. The germline V gene encodes CDR1 SGHRS and CDR2 YFSETQ. The CDR3 has 14 residues. Written as DNA, the CDR3 is TGCGCCAGCAGCCCGGGACTAGCGGGTTATACGCAGTATTTT. Amino acids: CASSPGLAGYTQYF.

There are a few counts of this clonotype. The chain is built from TRBV6-2 or TRBV6-3 and TRBJ1-5, with TRBD1 identical over 8 bases. The V gene's germline CDR1 is MNHEY and CDR2 SVGEGT. The V segment lost 6 bases and the J segment 7 bases; nucleotides outside the gene matches: 8. The CDR3 runs 14 residues. CDR3 DNA: TGTGCCAGCAGCCCCCCGACAGGGGTGCAGCCCCAGCATTTT. This codes for CASSPPTGVQPQHF.

This clonotype came up a few times. The genes are TRBV10-3 and TRBJ2-7, with D unclear. The CDR3 extends over 12 amino acids. In germline, CDR1 is ENHRY, CDR2 SYGVKD. Trimming took 5 bases from V and 3 from J, leaving 8 bases between them. This chain's CDR3 is CAISPRSYEQYF. DNA for the CDR3: TGTGCCATCAGTCCCCGAAGCTACGAGCAGTACTTC.

The chain employs TRBV11-2 and TRBJ1-1; TRBD1 matches 7 bases. The germline V gene encodes CDR1 SGHAT and CDR2 FQNNGV. This CDR3 spans 15 amino acids. The ends lost 4 bases at V and 4 bases at J; junction bases unmatched: 9. This CDR3 reads CASSSYRGLGTEAFF. CDR3 in DNA: TGTGCCAGCAGCTCATACAGGGGTCTCGGCACTGAAGCTTTCTTT. Supplemented by reference TRBV11-2 and TRBJ1-1, the full variable domain reads EAGVAQSPRYKIIEKRQSVAFWCNPISGHATLYWYQQILGQGPKLLIQFQNNGVVDDSQLPKDRFSAERLKGVDSTLKIQPAKLEDSAVYLCASSSYRGLGTEAFFGQGTRLTVV.

This sequence joins TRBV20-1 and TRBJ1-2, with 8 bases aligning to TRBD1. Germline V lookup: CDR1 DFQATT, CDR2 SNEGSKA (reference sequence). V lost 3 bases, J lost 8 bases, and 5 bases stayed unmatched. This CDR3 is 12 amino acids long. CDR3 residues: CSARRTGFGYTF. CDR3 DNA: TGCAGTGCTAGGCGGACAGGGTTCGGCTACACCTTC.

A few counts support this clonotype. The rearrangement links TRBV24-1 to TRBJ2-2; weak D call: TRBD2 (6 bases). This CDR3 spans 16 amino acids. Germline loops: CDR1 KGHDR, CDR2 SFDVKD. Trimming cost V 6 bases and J 5 bases, with 18 bases left between them. The CDR3 DNA reads TGTGCCACCAGTAGGGCCCAGTCAGGGAGGACCGGGGAGCTGTTTTTT. Its translation: CATSRAQSGRTGELFF.

This clonotype was counted a few times. The chain is built from TRBV4-2 and TRBJ1-3, with D unclear. Trimming removed 0 bases at V and 4 bases at J, with 10 bases between. The germline V gene encodes CDR1 LGHNA and CDR2 YNFKEQ. The CDR3 is 15 amino acids. The CDR3 is CASSQDWGTGNTIYF. The CDR3 region has the DNA TGTGCCAGCAGCCAAGATTGGGGAACAGGAAACACCATATATTTT.

The chain recombines TRBV6-6 with TRBJ2-3; D remains unclear. CDR1 and CDR2 (germline): MNHNY, SVGAGI (reference sequence). The CDR3 is made up of 12 amino acids. The V gene lost 6 bases and the J gene lost 5 bases, with 9 bases spanning the gap. The DNA of the CDR3 is TGTGCCAGCAGCCCAAGGGAAGATACGCAGTATTTT. Translating it yields CASSPREDTQYF.

Concerning this clonotype itself: A junction end diverges from the germline sequence, so it may reflect a read error. The chain joins TRBV7-7 to TRBJ2-3; 7 positions match TRBD1. The germline CDR1 and CDR2 sequences are SSHAT and FNYEAQ (reference sequence). The CDR3 runs to 15 residues. The CDR3 coding sequence is TGTGCTAGCAGCTTAATAGGGGGCGAAGGGGATACGCAGTATTTT. This codes for CASSLIGGEGDTQYF.

CDR3: CASSLQWGRDTGELFF. The CDR3 DNA is TGTGCCAGCAGCTTGCAGTGGGGCAGGGACACCGGGGAGCTGTTTTTT. The gene calls are TRBV5-6 and TRBJ2-2, with TRBD1 as a possible D gene (5 bases). V gave up 1 base and J gave up 3 bases, with 13 bases separating them. The germline V gene encodes CDR1 SGHDT and CDR2 YYEEEE. The CDR3 has 16 residues.

The chain links TRBV7-8 to TRBJ2-7, with TRBD2 matching 8 bases. V lost 5 bases, J lost 6 bases, and 12 bases stayed unmatched. The CDR3 loop spans 15 amino acids. Germline-derived CDR1 and CDR2 are SGHVS and FQNEAQ. CDR3 in amino acids: CASSPRPGLVGEQYF. In DNA, the CDR3 is TGTGCCAGCAGCCCCCGCCCGGGACTAGTAGGCGAGCAGTACTTC.

At least ten counts were recorded for this clonotype. The CDR3 loop reads CASSPPSGSDEQFF. The CDR3 coding sequence is TGCGCCAGCAGCCCCCCTAGCGGGAGCGATGAGCAGTTCTTC. J is TRBJ2-1 and V is TRBV5-1; 10 bases map to TRBD2. Per the germline V gene, CDR1 is SGHRS and CDR2 is YFSETQ. The CDR3 is 14 amino acids. Unmatched junction bases numbered 6, after V lost 4 bases and J lost 8 bases.

V usage is TRBV12-3 or TRBV12-4 and J usage is TRBJ2-7; D may be TRBD1 (5 bases). The CDR3 consists of 13 residues. Trimming pared 6 bases from V and 2 bases from J, leaving 11 bases between. The CDR3 nucleotides are TGTGCCAGCAGGGTGGCAGGGACCTACGAGCAGTACTTC. It specifies CASRVAGTYEQYF.

CDR3 DNA: TGTGCCAGCAGTTTAGTCGGGGGCCACCTCTACGAGCAGTACTTC. This encodes CASSLVGGHLYEQYF. The chain uses TRBV12-3 or TRBV12-4 and TRBJ2-7; D is possibly TRBD1 or TRBD2 (6 bases each). This CDR3 contains 15 residues. Trimming shortened V by 1 base and J by 3 bases, and 13 bases separated the two germline ends.

This clonotype has ten or more counts. The V gene is TRBV7-6, the J gene TRBJ2-3; D not certain. Germline V CDR1 and CDR2: SGHVS, FNYEAQ. V was shortened by 3 bases and J by 6 bases, with 10 bases between the two germline ends. The CDR3 sequence is 13 residues long. The CDR3 is CASSLLEADTQYF. For the CDR3, the DNA is TGTGCCAGCAGCTTGTTGGAAGCTGATACGCAGTATTTT.

The chain combines TRBV7-8 with TRBJ2-1; perhaps TRBD2 as D (6 bases). V lost 4 bases, J lost 4 bases, and 17 bases lay in between. The CDR3 extends over 16 amino acids. Germline V gene sequence: CDR1 SGHVS, CDR2 FQNEAQ. CDR3 protein: CASSSLSGTFYNEQFF. The DNA of the CDR3 is TGTGCCAGCAGCTCGCTATCCGGGACTTTTTACAATGAGCAGTTCTTC.

This clonotype was counted between two and nine times. This chain uses TRBV7-2 with TRBJ2-3; D is uncertain. From germline, CDR1 is SGHTA and CDR2 FQGNSA. Between the trimmed V and J ends, which lost 0 bases and 7 bases, there was a span of 11 bases. There are 14 residues in the CDR3. DNA for the CDR3: TGTGCCAGCAGCTTAGCCGCGGCCGCGAATACGCAGTATTTT. Encoded protein: CASSLAAAANTQYF.

Only a few counts were recorded for this clonotype. For the CDR3, the DNA is TGCAGCGTCAGTAGCGGGATGAACCAAGAGACCCAGTACTTC. Amino acids: CSVSSGMNQETQYF. This chain links TRBV29-1 with TRBJ2-5; 8 bases match TRBD2. The length of the CDR3 is 14 residues. Germline CDR1 is SQVTM and CDR2 is ANQGSEA. V shed 6 bases, J shed 0 bases, and the junction held 6 bases outside the gene matches.

The chain links TRBV18 to TRBJ2-2; D is undetermined. V shed 3 bases and J shed 2 bases, with 7 bases lying between them. The CDR3 spans 14 residues. CDR1 KGHSH and CDR2 LQKENI come from the germline V gene. The CDR3, as DNA: TGTGCCAGCTCACCTAGGGTCAACACCGGGGAGCTGTTTTTT. Its translation is CASSPRVNTGELFF.

This clonotype was observed a handful of times. The chain combines TRBV30 with TRBJ2-1; 7 positions agree with TRBD1. V dropped 5 bases and J dropped 2; count of bases not matched to a gene: 9. Germline-derived CDR1 and CDR2 are GTSNPN and SVGIG (reference sequence). This CDR3 is built from 15 residues. CDR3 residues: CAWGLTGTAYNEQFF. CDR3 DNA sequence: TGTGCCTGGGGGTTAACCGGGACAGCCTACAATGAGCAGTTCTTC.

The chain has TRBV7-9 and TRBJ2-3, with 10 bases fitting TRBD2. After removal of 5 bases from V and 4 bases from J, the junction contained 6 bases not matched to a gene. Germline V gives CDR1 SEHNR, CDR2 FQNEAQ (reference sequence). The CDR3 consists of 15 residues. CDR3 coding DNA: TGTGCCAGCAGCCTGGGACTAGCGCGCGCAGATACGCAGTATTTT. Translating it yields CASSLGLARADTQYF.

The gene calls are TRBV20-1 and TRBJ2-3; no firm D call. There are 16 residues in the CDR3. Germline V lookup: CDR1 DFQATT, CDR2 SNEGSKA (reference sequence). The germline V and J ends were trimmed by 2 bases and 0 bases, with 15 bases remaining between them. CDR3 in DNA: TGCAGTGCTAGACGACCGGGCCCATCTAGCACAGATACGCAGTATTTT. As protein: CSARRPGPSSTDTQYF.

V gene TRBV6-5 combines with J gene TRBJ1-6; D gene uncertain. V was clipped by 4 bases and J by 6 bases, with 13 bases between them. Germline V CDR1 and CDR2: MNHEY, SVGAGI. The CDR3 is made up of 15 amino acids. CDR3 sequence (DNA): TGTGCCAGCAGTTCCCCCCTTGGCGGTAATTCACCCCTCCACTTT. Translating it yields CASSSPLGGNSPLHF.

This clonotype was seen more than once but under ten times. This chain connects TRBV20-1 to TRBJ2-2, with TRBD2 identical over 13 bases. This CDR3 has 15 residues. Looked up from germline, CDR1 is DFQATT and CDR2 is SNEGSKA (reference sequence). The junction had 7 bases not matched to a gene; V was cut back by 6 bases and J by 6 bases. CDR3 loop: CSASTSGRGAGELFF. In nucleotides, the CDR3 is TGCAGTGCCTCCACTAGCGGGAGGGGGGCCGGGGAGCTGTTTTTT.

J is TRBJ2-2 and V is TRBV5-1, with 11 bases lining up with TRBD1. The CDR3 spans 16 residues. From germline, CDR1 is SGHRS and CDR2 YFSETQ. With V trimmed by 3 bases and J by 3 bases, 4 bases remained unmatched. In nucleotides, the CDR3 is TGCGCCAGCAGCTATGGGACAGGGGGAGACACCGGGGAGCTGTTTTTT. It specifies CASSYGTGGDTGELFF.

Only a few counts were recorded for this clonotype. The V gene is TRBV6-2 or TRBV6-3, the J gene TRBJ2-7; D is ambiguous. Germline V CDR1 and CDR2: MNHEY, SVGEGT. The CDR3 runs to 13 residues. V was clipped by 2 bases and J by 6 bases, with 11 bases between them. The chain's CDR3 is CASSYRPQSEQYF. The CDR3, as DNA: TGTGCCAGCAGTTACCGCCCTCAAAGCGAGCAGTACTTC.

This chain joins TRBV10-3 and TRBJ2-5; TRBD2 is a possible D gene (5 bases). V gave up 0 bases and J gave up 10 bases, with 9 bases separating them. This CDR3 comprises 12 residues. CDR1 and CDR2 (germline): ENHRY, SYGVKD. Here the CDR3 reads CAISESLRDQYF. CDR3 DNA: TGTGCCATCAGTGAGTCGCTCCGGGACCAGTACTTC.

This chain links TRBV4-3 with TRBJ2-1, with 8 nucleotides matching TRBD2. This CDR3 has 17 amino acids. Germline V CDR1 and CDR2: LGHNA, YSLEER. V lost 1 base and J lost 1; bases outside the gene matches: 6. This CDR3 reads CASSQGPSGWSYNEQFF. The CDR3 DNA reads TGCGCCAGCAGCCAAGGGCCTAGCGGGTGGTCCTACAATGAGCAGTTCTTC.